A single sample gave rise to the 18 T cell receptor beta chains below, sequenced in a study of graft-versus-host responses after intestinal transplantation. For these TCRs, the target antigens are not known. The protocol was immunoSEQ multiplex PCR, while the TCRdb copy is restricted to in-frame clones and leaves out a portion. The sample lists approximately 110,000 clones, more than 85% occurring once. The sample was unstimulated CD8+ T cells sorted from spleen or lymph node cells, taken before transplant. These receptor sequences come from a human donor who was the organ donor for an intestinal transplant.

The chain is built from TRBV21-1 and TRBJ1-2. TRBV21-1 has pseudogene status. The CDR3 covers 15 residues. CDR3 loop: CASSRRDGFNYGYTF. CDR3 sequence (DNA): TGTGCCAGCAGCCGCCGGGACGGATTTAACTATGGCTACACCTTC.

V gene TRBV4-2 combines with J gene TRBJ2-1; 9 nucleotides align to TRBD2. Germline values: CDR1 LGHNA, CDR2 YNFKEQ. V gave up 3 bases and J gave up 2 bases; unmatched junction bases: 11. The CDR3 length is 18 residues. The CDR3 DNA reads as TGTGCCAGCAGCCACACAGCGGGAGGCGCGCTTCCCTACAATGAGCAGTTCTTC. Its protein is CASSHTAGGALPYNEQFF.

The J gene is TRBJ2-7, the V gene TRBV7-9; TRBD2 aligns across 11 bases. CDR3 length: 16 amino acids. V lost 4 bases to trimming and J lost 4 bases; unmatched junction nucleotides: 9. Germline V gene sequence: CDR1 SEHNR, CDR2 FQNEAQ (reference sequence). The CDR3 sequence is CASSSASGTSGYEQYF. The CDR3 coding sequence is TGTGCCAGCAGCTCAGCTTCCGGGACTAGCGGTTACGAGCAGTACTTC.

The chain uses TRBV6-5 and TRBJ2-2, with 7 bases aligning to TRBD1. With V trimmed by 6 bases and J by 1 base, 2 bases remained unmatched. The germline V gene has CDR1 MNHEY and CDR2 SVGAGI. The CDR3 loop spans 14 amino acids. CDR3: CASRYRGNTGELFF. Written as DNA, the CDR3 is TGTGCCAGCAGGTACAGGGGGAACACCGGGGAGCTGTTTTTT.

The chain combines TRBV7-9 with TRBJ1-2; D ambiguous. The CDR3 is 15 residues long. Germline CDR1 and CDR2: SEHNR and FQNEAQ (reference sequence). V was trimmed by 1 base and J by 1 base, leaving 10 bases between them. CDR3 amino acids: CASSLGLGNNYGYTF. The CDR3 DNA follows: TGTGCCAGCAGCTTAGGTCTGGGGAATAACTATGGCTACACCTTC.

The chain employs TRBV25-1 and TRBJ2-5; 7 bases align to TRBD2. This CDR3 has 15 residues. Germline V gene data show CDR1 as MGHDK and CDR2 as SYGVNS. The junction had 6 bases not matched to a gene; V was cut back by 0 bases and J by 5 bases. CDR3 in amino acids: CASSEYTGREETQYF. In DNA form, the CDR3 reads TGTGCCAGCAGTGAATATACGGGGCGGGAGGAGACCCAGTACTTC. The full variable domain, in which reference TRBV25-1 and TRBJ2-5 provide the parts outside the CDR3, is EADIYQTPRYLVIGTGKKITLECSQTMGHDKMYWYQQDPGMELHLIHYSYGVNSTEKGDLSSESTVSRIRTEHFPLTLESARPSHTSQYLCASSEYTGREETQYFGPGTRLLVL.

The chain carries TRBV7-3 and TRBJ2-7, with D maybe TRBD1 (7 bases). Germline V gives CDR1 SGHTA, CDR2 FQGTGA. The germline V and J ends were trimmed by 5 bases and 6 bases, with 11 bases remaining between them. The CDR3 runs 12 residues. CDR3 DNA sequence: TGTGCCAGCAGCCCTCAGGGGGGCGAGCAGTACTTC. This encodes CASSPQGGEQYF.

The genes are TRBV6-1 and TRBJ2-5, with D unclear. The ends were cut back, 5 bases at V and 5 bases at J, with 12 bases in the middle. The CDR3 loop spans 13 amino acids. Germline lookup yields CDR1 MNHNS and CDR2 SASEGT. CDR3 coding DNA: TGTGCCAGCAGTAAAGGTGCTGAGGAGACCCAGTACTTC. It encodes CASSKGAEETQYF.

The chain employs TRBV7-2 and TRBJ2-5, with 9 bases matching TRBD2. This CDR3 has 17 residues. Trimming removed 2 bases from V and 1 base from J; junction bases left unmatched: 8. Germline values: CDR1 SGHTA, CDR2 FQGNSA. In DNA form, the CDR3 reads TGTGCCAGCAGCTTATGGTTGGCGGGAGGGCCCCAAGAGACCCAGTACTTC. Amino acid sequence: CASSLWLAGGPQETQYF.

The chain uses TRBV27 and TRBJ2-5; 10 bases align to TRBD1. The J call is uncertain, as TRBJ2-7 better fits the DNA end. Germline V CDR1 and CDR2: MNHEY, SMNVEV (reference sequence). The CDR3 runs to 14 residues. DNA of the CDR3: TGTGCCAGCAGTTACGGGACAGGGGAGGGCGAGCAGTACTTC. Protein sequence: CASSYGTGEGEQYF.

This clone was seen just once. CDR3 nucleotide sequence: TGTGCCTGGAGTGGGGACCCCTCTGAAGCTTTCTTT. It translates to CAWSGDPSEAFF. The chain combines TRBV30 with TRBJ1-1; D is possibly TRBD1 (5 bases). The CDR3 sequence is 12 residues long. The germline V gene has CDR1 GTSNPN and CDR2 SVGIG (reference sequence). V was shortened by 1 base and J by 6 bases, with 9 bases between the two germline ends.

The V gene is TRBV2, the J gene TRBJ2-5, with unresolved D. Between the trimmed V and J ends, which lost 2 bases and 11 bases, there was a span of 6 bases. Per germline, CDR1 SNHLY and CDR2 FYNNEI. This CDR3 is 10 amino acids long. This CDR3 reads CASSERPQYF. CDR3 DNA: TGTGCCAGCAGTGAAAGACCTCAGTACTTC.

The J gene is TRBJ2-1, the V gene TRBV5-3, with 8 bases aligning to TRBD2. TRBV5-3 has ORF status, its function being uncertain. This CDR3 is 15 amino acids long. The junction had 10 bases not matched to a gene; V was cut back by 4 bases and J by 7 bases. This CDR3 reads CARSRTGTSKNEQFF. In DNA form, the CDR3 reads TGTGCCAGAAGCCGGACCGGGACTAGTAAAAATGAGCAGTTCTTC.

The chain is built from TRBV5-1 and TRBJ1-3, with 9 bases aligning to TRBD1. The CDR3 totals 18 residues. J gave up 0 bases and V 2 bases, and 9 bases lay outside the gene matches. The germline V gene has CDR1 SGHRS and CDR2 YFSETQ. Here the CDR3 reads CASSLLPRDRDSGNTIYF. The CDR3 nucleotides are TGCGCCAGCAGCTTACTCCCCCGGGACAGGGACTCTGGAAACACCATATATTTT. The variable domain in full, completed from reference TRBV5-1 and TRBJ1-3, reads KAGVTQTPRYLIKTRGQQVTLSCSPISGHRSVSWYQQTPGQGLQFLFEYFSETQRNKGNFPGRFSGRQFSNSRSEMNVSTLELGDSALYLCASSLLPRDRDSGNTIYFGEGSWLTVV.

The chain links TRBV12-2 to TRBJ2-1; the tabulated D call, TRBD2, remains unverified against the DNA. TRBV12-2 has pseudogene status. The CDR3 has 13 amino acids. The CDR3 DNA reads TGTGCAAGTCTCCCGGGAGCCCCTCTTGAGCAGTTCTTC. Encoded protein: CASLPGAPLEQFF.

In this sample, this clone turned up a few times. CDR3 DNA: TGCGCCAGCAGCCCGGGACAGAATTTCTACGAGCAGTACTTC. It encodes CASSPGQNFYEQYF. The chain has TRBV4-3 and TRBJ2-7, with 7 positions matching TRBD1. Germline CDR1 and CDR2: LGHNA and YSLEER. The CDR3 length is 14 residues. V was pared by 4 bases and J by 3 bases, with 6 bases of the junction left unmatched.

This rearrangement joins TRBV30 to TRBJ2-5, with 10 bases that match TRBD2. Germline CDR1 GTSNPN, CDR2 SVGIG (reference sequence). The ends lost 4 bases at V and 5 bases at J; junction bases unmatched: 7. This CDR3 is built from 14 residues. In DNA, the CDR3 is TGTGCCTGGACTAGCGGGAGTTATTGGGAGACCCAGTACTTC. This sequence encodes CAWTSGSYWETQYF.

This clone appeared a few times. The gene calls are TRBV6-1 and TRBJ2-2; 7 bases match TRBD1. CDR1 and CDR2 (germline): MNHNS, SASEGT. Unmatched junction bases numbered 1, after V lost 1 base and J lost 2 bases. The CDR3 spans 15 residues. In DNA, the CDR3 is TGTGCCAGCAGTGAAGGGGACAGTAACACCGGGGAGCTGTTTTTT. Its translation is CASSEGDSNTGELFF.